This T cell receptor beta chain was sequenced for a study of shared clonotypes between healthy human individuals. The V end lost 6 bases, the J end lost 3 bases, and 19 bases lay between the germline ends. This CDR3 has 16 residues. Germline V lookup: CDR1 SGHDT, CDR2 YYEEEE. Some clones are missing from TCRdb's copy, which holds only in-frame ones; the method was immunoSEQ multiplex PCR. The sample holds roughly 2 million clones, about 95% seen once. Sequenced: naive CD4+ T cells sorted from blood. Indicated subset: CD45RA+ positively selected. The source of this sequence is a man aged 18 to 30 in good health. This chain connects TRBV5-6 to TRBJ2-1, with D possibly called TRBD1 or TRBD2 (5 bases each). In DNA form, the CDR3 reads TGTGCCAGCACCCGAGGGGCGGCCAGCGGCTACAATGAGCAGTTCTTC. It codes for CASTRGAASGYNEQFF.